This T cell receptor beta chain is from a study of T cell responses to AZD1222 COVID-19 vaccine. The method was immunoSEQ multiplex PCR; TCRdb's version includes in-frame clones alone and lacks a portion of them. The sample yields 95,000 to 150,000 clones, around 87% seen once. V was clipped by 2 bases and J by 12 bases, with 22 bases between them. From germline, CDR1 is KGHSH and CDR2 LQKENI. This CDR3 contains 15 residues. Sequenced here: peripheral blood, sampled on day 0 of AZD1222 vaccination. The receptor's source is an adult in good health. The rearrangement uses TRBV18 and TRBJ1-1; maybe TRBD1 (5 bases). CDR3 amino acids: CASSPYSQGASDSFF. The CDR3, as DNA: TGTGCCAGCTCACCATATAGTCAGGGAGCATCCGATTCTTTCTTT.